The 17 T cell receptor beta chains reported below all come from one sample, sequenced in a study of blood T cells in healthy people across ages (dated by TCRdb to between 2014 and 2017). Libraries were made using 5' RACE. Sequenced on an Illumina HiSeq 2500. A second PCR of about 6 to 12 cycles was run with a J-beta primer mix and a sample-barcoded 5' primer. Clones were called with MiXCR by TCRdb after fastp trimmed the public reads at Q25, and only in-frame beta chains were retained. Each CDR3 protein gets just one entry, which takes the most common genes and DNA from the rows behind it. Counted in this sample were nearly 800,000 distinct CDR3 sequences; roughly 56% of them appeared once. The ten top clones hold under 30% of the sample. The sequenced material came from blood. The receptor source for this set is a man in his forties or fifties in good health.

The chain combines TRBV10-3 with TRBJ2-1, with 7 bases identical to TRBD2. The V segment lost 2 bases and the J segment 8 bases; nucleotides outside the gene matches: 9. The CDR3 totals 15 residues. From germline, CDR1 is ENHRY and CDR2 SYGVKD. The CDR3 sequence: CAISERAGGGDEQFF. The CDR3 region has the DNA TGTGCCATCAGTGAGAGGGCTGGCGGGGGTGATGAGCAGTTCTTC.

The rearrangement joins TRBV3-1 to TRBJ1-1; TRBD1 matches 10 bases. This CDR3 is 15 amino acids long. The germline gives CDR1 LGHDT, CDR2 YNNKEL (reference sequence). The J segment lost 6 bases and the V segment lost 0 bases, leaving 4 bases of the junction unmatched. DNA for the CDR3: TGTGCCAGCAGCCAAGAAGACAGGGGGCGAGCTGAAGCTTTCTTT. Translation: CASSQEDRGRAEAFF.

This clonotype has a handful of counts. The chain combines TRBV15 with TRBJ1-5, with 7 bases matching TRBD1. The V and J ends lost 4 bases and 0 bases, in that order; junction bases with no gene match: 6. The CDR3 has 16 amino acids. Per germline, CDR1 LNHNV and CDR2 YYDKDF (reference sequence). For the CDR3, the DNA is TGTGCCACCAGCAACACAGGGGCCAATAGCAATCAGCCCCAGCATTTT. Protein sequence: CATSNTGANSNQPQHF.

This chain joins TRBV28 and TRBJ2-1; D remains ambiguous. CDR3 length: 14 residues. Germline-derived CDR1 and CDR2 are MDHEN and SYDVKM. Trimming removed 2 bases at V and 9 bases at J, with 14 bases between. The CDR3 region is CASSLNHVGSEQFF. CDR3 sequence (DNA): TGTGCCAGCAGTTTAAACCACGTTGGCAGTGAGCAGTTCTTC. The full variable domain, rest sourced from reference TRBV28 and TRBJ2-1, is DVKVTQSSRYLVKRTGEKVFLECVQDMDHENMFWYRQDPGLGLRLIYFSYDVKMKEKGDIPEGYSVSREKKERFSLILESASTNQTSMYLCASSLNHVGSEQFFGPGTRLTVL.

The sample holds many counts of this clonotype. The J gene is TRBJ2-1, the V gene TRBV29-1; D is possibly TRBD1 (6 bases). The CDR3 sequence is 15 residues long. Trimming stripped 7 bases from V and 0 bases from J, with 16 bases between. CDR1 and CDR2 (germline): SQVTM, ANQGSEA. Here the CDR3 DNA reads TGCAGCGGCCTCGGTGACAGGAGCTCCTACAATGAGCAGTTCTTC. This encodes CSGLGDRSSYNEQFF.

This clonotype has a handful of counts. The chain has TRBV27 and TRBJ2-5; 9 nucleotides align to TRBD1. Germline V lookup: CDR1 MNHEY, CDR2 SMNVEV (reference sequence). The trim removed 5 bases at V and 5 bases at J, leaving 9 bases unmatched. There are 15 residues in the CDR3. CDR3 protein: CASSPSGTGRETQYF. CDR3 DNA: TGTGCCAGCAGTCCATCCGGGACAGGGAGGGAGACCCAGTACTTC.

V is TRBV23-1 and J is TRBJ1-5; TRBD1 aligns across 9 bases. TRBV23-1 is classed as an ORF, of uncertain function. The CDR3 sequence is 16 residues long. Trimming removed 4 bases from V and 5 bases from J; junction bases left unmatched: 9. The CDR3 here is CASSPTVTGGDQPQHF. DNA for the CDR3: TGCGCCAGCAGTCCAACCGTGACAGGGGGAGATCAGCCCCAGCATTTT.

This clonotype was seen more than once but under ten times. The rearrangement links TRBV14 to TRBJ1-2; D remains unclear. The germline V and J ends were trimmed by 7 bases and 4 bases, with 13 bases remaining between them. Germline loops: CDR1 SGHDN, CDR2 FVKESK. The CDR3 runs to 13 residues. CDR3 bases: TGTGCCAGCAAGCCAGCCCTGGGCTATGGCTACACCTTC. This sequence encodes CASKPALGYGYTF.

In its sample, this clonotype was seen a few times. V is TRBV29-1 and J is TRBJ2-3; D perhaps matches TRBD1 (6 bases). Between the trimmed V and J ends, which lost 6 bases and 1 base, there was a span of 17 bases. The germline V gene encodes CDR1 SQVTM and CDR2 ANQGSEA. The CDR3 is 15 amino acids. CDR3 loop: CSVQVGASGTDTQYF. CDR3 DNA sequence: TGCAGCGTCCAAGTGGGGGCGTCTGGCACAGATACGCAGTATTTT.

The chain couples TRBV4-3 to TRBJ2-3, with 8 bases fitting TRBD2. The trim removed 0 bases at V and 0 bases at J, leaving 8 bases unmatched. Germline CDR1 LGHNA, CDR2 YSLEER. The CDR3 is 18 amino acids. This CDR3 reads CASSQDVASGPSTDTQYF. CDR3 coding DNA: TGCGCCAGCAGCCAAGATGTGGCTAGCGGGCCTAGCACAGATACGCAGTATTTT.

The chain recombines TRBV11-1 with TRBJ2-1, with 7 nucleotides matching TRBD1. V gave up 1 base and J gave up 1 base; unmatched junction bases: 13. CDR3 length: 19 amino acids. Per the germline V gene, CDR1 is SGHAT and CDR2 is FQDESV (reference sequence). The CDR3 spells CASSLVQGVKFGSYNEQFF. CDR3 nucleotide sequence: TGTGCCAGCAGCTTAGTTCAGGGGGTTAAGTTTGGGTCCTACAATGAGCAGTTCTTC.

This clonotype was counted a few times. The V and J genes are TRBV2 and TRBJ2-3, with TRBD1 matching over 9 bases. The CDR3 is 16 residues long. V shed 6 bases, J shed 2 bases, and the junction held 9 bases outside the gene matches. Per germline, CDR1 SNHLY and CDR2 FYNNEI. CDR3 protein: CASRGTQGAFTDTQYF. For the CDR3, the DNA is TGTGCCAGCAGGGGGACACAGGGGGCCTTCACAGATACGCAGTATTTT.

J is TRBJ2-7 and V is TRBV28, with TRBD2 identical over 9 bases. The CDR3 runs 16 residues. V shed 4 bases and J 5 bases; nucleotides not matched to a gene: 12. CDR1 MDHEN and CDR2 SYDVKM come from the germline V gene. Written as DNA, the CDR3 is TGTGCCAGCAGTTCCCCCATCACTAGCGGGTACCACGAGCAGTACTTC. Its protein is CASSSPITSGYHEQYF.

The J gene is TRBJ2-3, the V gene TRBV12-3 or TRBV12-4, with TRBD1 matching over 8 bases. V was pared by 3 bases and J by 6 bases, with 14 bases of the junction left unmatched. The CDR3 loop spans 17 amino acids. CDR3 DNA sequence: TGTGCCAGCAGTTTGAGAGAGACAGGGGTCTATTCGGATACGCAGTATTTT. Protein: CASSLRETGVYSDTQYF.

This sequence joins TRBV5-1 and TRBJ1-2, with D perhaps matching TRBD1 (5 bases). The CDR3 sequence is 14 residues long. V lost 5 bases and J 5 bases, leaving 16 bases between the germline ends. Germline values: CDR1 SGHRS, CDR2 YFSETQ. Written as DNA, the CDR3 is TGCGCCAGCAGGAGGGGAGAGCTGCGGTATGGCTACACCTTC. Residues: CASRRGELRYGYTF. The full variable domain, its missing parts supplied by reference TRBV5-1 and TRBJ1-2, is KAGVTQTPRYLIKTRGQQVTLSCSPISGHRSVSWYQQTPGQGLQFLFEYFSETQRNKGNFPGRFSGRQFSNSRSEMNVSTLELGDSALYLCASRRGELRYGYTFGSGTRLTVV.

This clonotype has a handful of counts. J is TRBJ2-7 and V is TRBV27, with 15 bases that match TRBD2. Looked up from germline, CDR1 is MNHEY and CDR2 is SMNVEV (reference sequence). The CDR3 runs 15 residues. The J segment lost 5 bases and the V segment lost 6 bases, leaving 5 bases of the junction unmatched. In DNA form, the CDR3 reads TGTGCCAGCAGCACCGGGACTAGCGGGAGGAACGAGCAGTACTTC. Translating gives CASSTGTSGRNEQYF.

This chain joins TRBV27 and TRBJ1-1; no clear D gene. V lost 5 bases to trimming and J lost 8 bases, with 15 bases between them. This CDR3 contains 13 residues. In germline, CDR1 is MNHEY, CDR2 SMNVEV (reference sequence). CDR3 protein: CASSGQLGLEAFF. Here the CDR3 DNA reads TGTGCCAGCAGTGGTCAACTTGGGTTGGAAGCTTTCTTT.